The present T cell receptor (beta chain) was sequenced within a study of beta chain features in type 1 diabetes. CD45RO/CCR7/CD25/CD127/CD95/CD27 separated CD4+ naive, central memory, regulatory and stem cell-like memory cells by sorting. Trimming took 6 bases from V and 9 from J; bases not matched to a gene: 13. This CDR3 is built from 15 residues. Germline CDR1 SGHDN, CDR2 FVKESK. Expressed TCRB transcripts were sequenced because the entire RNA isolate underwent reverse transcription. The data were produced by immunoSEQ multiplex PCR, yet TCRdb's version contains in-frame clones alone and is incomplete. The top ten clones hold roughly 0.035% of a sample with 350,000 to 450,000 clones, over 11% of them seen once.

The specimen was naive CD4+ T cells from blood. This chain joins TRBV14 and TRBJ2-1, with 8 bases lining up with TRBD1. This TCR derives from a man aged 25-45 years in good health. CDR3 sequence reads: CASSLRTGPNFEQFF. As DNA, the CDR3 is TGTGCCAGCAGTCTCAGGACAGGGCCCAATTTTGAGCAGTTCTTC.